The 10 T cell receptor beta chains presented below share a single source sample, sequenced in a study of Ad26.COV2.S vaccination and SARS-CoV-2 variants. Treatment denoted: over 15 received Ad26.COV2.S at low or high dose, single or two shots; about 5 received placebo; per-sample allocation not given. Following the first vaccine or placebo injection, samples were taken on day 63. Profiling relied on immunoSEQ multiplex PCR, and the TCRdb table lists in-frame clones only, not all of them. The sample lists under 500,000 clones; 92% were seen once. The source was peripheral blood, collected in a trial of Ad26.COV2.S vaccine versus placebo. Every receptor here comes from a person between 18 and 60 years old who received the Ad26.COV2.S COVID-19 vaccine or a placebo.

This clone was counted a few times. This rearrangement joins TRBV7-2 to TRBJ1-5; 7 bases match TRBD1. CDR3 size: 16 residues. Per germline, CDR1 SGHTA and CDR2 FQGNSA. Trimming took 5 bases from V and 7 from J; bases not matched to a gene: 14. The DNA of the CDR3 is TGTGCCAGCAGCCCCGGGGCTGACAGGGTGTGGCAGCCCCAGCATTTT. It is translated as CASSPGADRVWQPQHF.

This chain uses TRBV27 with TRBJ2-3; unclear D gene. This CDR3 comprises 13 residues. CDR1 is MNHEY, CDR2 SMNVEV, per germline (reference sequence). The germline V and J ends were trimmed by 0 bases and 4 bases, with 5 bases remaining between them. The DNA of the CDR3 is TGTGCCAGCAGTTTATCCACCCCAGATACGCAGTATTTT. The encoded protein is CASSLSTPDTQYF.

The chain links TRBV5-6 to TRBJ2-3; TRBD2 aligns across 8 bases. J gave up 5 bases and V 0 bases, and 5 bases lay outside the gene matches. This CDR3 region has 15 residues. The germline V gene has CDR1 SGHDT and CDR2 YYEEEE. CDR3 DNA sequence: TGTGCCAGCAGCTTGGCCACGGGGGGGCTAGATACGCAGTATTTT. This encodes CASSLATGGLDTQYF.

The rearrangement joins TRBV7-2 to TRBJ2-7; TRBD1 might be the D (5 bases). CDR1 and CDR2 from the germline V gene are SGHTA and FQGNSA. V was pared by 6 bases and J by 7 bases, with 22 bases between. CDR3 length: 15 amino acids. CDR3 amino acids: CASSGVGAPLSEQYF. The DNA for the CDR3 is TGTGCCAGCAGTGGTGTTGGGGCGCCGCTATCAGAGCAGTACTTC. The whole variable domain, filled in from reference TRBV7-2 and TRBJ2-7, reads GAGVSQSPSNKVTEKGKDVELRCDPISGHTALYWYRQSLGQGLEFLIYFQGNSAPDKSGLPSDRFSAERTGGSVSTLTIQRTQQEDSAVYLCASSGVGAPLSEQYFGPGTRLTVT.

This rearrangement joins TRBV7-2 to TRBJ1-5; 9 nucleotides line up with TRBD1. There are 16 residues in the CDR3. V trimming: 3 bases; J trimming: 1 base; junction bases outside the gene matches: 4. Germline CDR1 SGHTA, CDR2 FQGNSA. The DNA for the CDR3 is TGTGCCAGCAGCTTCCAGGGGACAGGGAGCAATCAGCCCCAGCATTTT. Residues: CASSFQGTGSNQPQHF.

V is TRBV10-1 and J is TRBJ2-7; possibly TRBD1 for D (5 bases). Germline V gene lookup returns CDR1 WNHNN and CDR2 SYGVQD (reference sequence). V lost 3 bases to trimming and J lost 0 bases, with 9 bases between them. This CDR3 contains 14 residues. CDR3 bases: TGCGCCAGCAGTGATTTGGACAACTCCTACGAGCAGTACTTC. Residues: CASSDLDNSYEQYF.

This clone was observed once. The chain uses TRBV4-1 and TRBJ1-3, with D possibly being TRBD1 (5 bases). Germline assignment: CDR1 MGHRA and CDR2 YSYEKL. V lost 3 bases and J 3 bases, leaving 15 bases between the germline ends. The CDR3 runs 16 residues. The DNA for the CDR3 is TGCGCCAGCAGCCAGGGGCCGGGGGGGGTTGGAAACACCATATATTTT. It is translated as CASSQGPGGVGNTIYF.

The chain links TRBV6-4 to TRBJ2-3; 7 positions agree with TRBD1. CDR1 and CDR2 from the germline V gene are MRHNA and SNTAGT. The CDR3 extends over 14 amino acids. With 5 bases clipped from V and 4 bases from J, the junction kept 6 bases outside the gene matches. The CDR3 coding sequence is TGTGCCAGCAGTCGACAGGGTCTTGCAGATACGCAGTATTTT. Translating gives CASSRQGLADTQYF.

V is TRBV19 and J is TRBJ1-1, with D hard to call. Germline loops: CDR1 LNHDA, CDR2 SQIVND (reference sequence). This CDR3 is 13 amino acids long. V was pared by 4 bases and J by 1 base, with 7 bases between. The CDR3 loop reads CASSTYKNTEAFF. The CDR3, as DNA: TGTGCCAGTAGTACCTACAAGAACACTGAAGCTTTCTTT.

The chain recombines TRBV18 with TRBJ2-2; possible D gene TRBD1, 5 bases. Germline V gene data show CDR1 as KGHSH and CDR2 as LQKENI. This CDR3 is built from 14 residues. Trimming took 3 bases from V and 5 from J, leaving 10 bases between them. CDR3 in amino acids: CASSPLAGTGELFF. The CDR3 region has the DNA TGTGCCAGCTCACCCCTGGCAGGGACCGGGGAGCTGTTTTTT.